This is a list of T cell receptor beta chains from one sample in a study of OX40 agonist ivuxolimab in advanced cancers. Repertoires were generated with immunoSEQ multiplex PCR, while TCRdb's copy carries only in-frame clones and drops some. This table has about 80,000 clones, more than 75% appearing once. The specimen comprised CD4+ or CD8+ T cells sorted from blood, sampled in a trial of the OX40 agonist ivuxolimab. These receptors all stem from an adult with an advanced solid tumor such as melanoma, head and neck, liver or kidney cancer. Both conserved end residues are part of each CDR3. D genes are given only for firm matches. Only part of the rows carry a size: once, few, many, or a class if the clone is expanded.

>TRBV4-2|.|TRBJ2-7|TRBD2
TGTGCCAGCAGCCGGGGAGAGGGCGCGGGGGGCCCCCCCTACGAGCAGTACTTC
CASSRGEGAGGPPYEQYF
>TRBV10-3|.|TRBJ1-2|TRBD1
TGTGCCATCAGTGCCCAACAGGGGGCGGGAGTAGGTGGCTACACCTTC
CAISAQQGAGVGGYTF
>TRBV6-4|.|TRBJ1-6|.
TGTGCCAGCAGTCCCCGGGCTCATAATTCACCCCTCCACTTT
CASSPRAHNSPLHF
>TRBV5-5|few|TRBJ1-1|.
TGTGCCAGCAGCCCTATGGGGGCCCAGAACACTGAAGCTTTCTTT
CASSPMGAQNTEAFF
>TRBV6-1|.|TRBJ1-4|.
TGTGCCAGCACCCCGTGGGCAGGGTTTAATGAAAAACTGTTTTTT
CASTPWAGFNEKLFF
>TRBV6-5|.|TRBJ1-4|TRBD1
TGTGCCTCCGGGGACAGGCCTAATGAAAAACTGTTTTTT
CASGDRPNEKLFF
>TRBV19|.|TRBJ2-3|.
TGTGCCAGTAAGGCCGTACAGAGCACAGATACGCAGTATTTT
CASKAVQSTDTQYF
>TRBV18|once|TRBJ2-2|.
TGTGCCAGCTCACCCGGATCGAACACCGGGGAGCTGTTTTTT
CASSPGSNTGELFF
>TRBV25-1|.|TRBJ1-4|.
TGTGCCAGCAGTGATGCCCCCTCGAAACTGTTTTTT
CASSDAPSKLFF
>TRBV7-2|.|TRBJ1-3|.
TGTGCCAGCAGCACAGGGCCAAGCTCTGGAAACACCATATATTTT
CASSTGPSSGNTIYF
>TRBV18|once|TRBJ2-7|.
TGTGCCAGCTCACCCCCTGGGTCCTACGAGCAGTACTTC
CASSPPGSYEQYF
>TRBV28|.|TRBJ1-3|TRBD1
TGTGCCAGCAGCGCCCCTGGACAGGGGAACAGAAACACCATATATTTT
CASSAPGQGNRNTIYF
>TRBV2|.|TRBJ1-1|.
TGTGCCAGCAGTCCAACCGGGACGAACACTGAAGCTTTCTTT
CASSPTGTNTEAFF
>TRBV4-1|.|TRBJ2-1|TRBD1
TGCGCCAGCAGCCCGGGACAGGGGCCCTACAATGAGCAGTTCTTC
CASSPGQGPYNEQFF
>TRBV4-3|.|TRBJ1-3|.
TGCGCCAGCAGCCAAGATTGGGGGATCCTTAGCTCTGGAAACACCATATATTTT
CASSQDWGILSSGNTIYF
>TRBV18|.|TRBJ2-3|.
TGTGCCAGCTCACCACGACCGCCCCCAGATACGCAGTATTTT
CASSPRPPPDTQYF
>TRBV5-1|few|TRBJ1-1|.
TGCGCCAGCAGCTTGGAAAGGAGCGTCACTGAAGCTTTCTTT
CASSLERSVTEAFF
>TRBV5-8|.|TRBJ1-4|.
TGTGCCAGCAGCGGGGACTCAGGGATGACTAATGAAAAACTGTTTTTT
CASSGDSGMTNEKLFF
>TRBV29-1|.|TRBJ2-1|TRBD1
TGCAGCGCCAGACCCGGGACAGGGAGAGAGCAGTTCTTC
CSARPGTGREQFF
>TRBV5-1|.|TRBJ2-1|.
TGCGCCAGCAGCTTCTCCCTAGTGGGGGGTTCCTACAATGAGCAGTTCTTC
CASSFSLVGGSYNEQFF
>TRBV5-1|.|TRBJ2-3|TRBD1
TGCGCCAGCAGCTCCCAGACAGGGGAAGATACGCAGTATTTT
CASSSQTGEDTQYF
>TRBV5-1|.|TRBJ2-5|TRBD1
TGCGCCAGCAGCTTGGATTACAGGGGGGAGACCCAGTACTTC
CASSLDYRGETQYF
>TRBV2|.|TRBJ1-5|TRBD1
TGTGCCAGCAGTCGGGACAGGGGACAGAATCAGCCCCAGCATTTT
CASSRDRGQNQPQHF
>TRBV4-1|.|TRBJ2-1|.
TGCGCCAGCAGCCCTAAGGGAGCGGGCTATTACAATGAGCAGTTCTTC
CASSPKGAGYYNEQFF
>TRBV7-3|.|TRBJ2-1|.
TGTGCCAGCAGCCCGGGACTGCTCGGTGATGAGCAGTTCTTC
CASSPGLLGDEQFF
>TRBV18|.|TRBJ2-2|.
TGTGCCAGCTCACCAGGACAGACCTACACCGGGGAGCTGTTTTTT
CASSPGQTYTGELFF
>TRBV5-1|.|TRBJ2-2|.
TGCGCCAGCAGCTCTCGGACAGCGAACACCGGGGAGCTGTTTTTT
CASSSRTANTGELFF
>TRBV7-9|.|TRBJ1-2|.
TGTGCCAGCAGCTTATTGGCTATCTCCTATGGCTACACCTTC
CASSLLAISYGYTF
>TRBV2|.|TRBJ2-2|.
TGTGCCAGCAGTGTAGACACCCCAGGCACCGGGGAGCTGTTTTTT
CASSVDTPGTGELFF
>TRBV2|.|TRBJ1-1|.
TGTGCCAGCAGTGAAGTGAGTGAAGCTTTCTTT
CASSEVSEAFF
>TRBV5-4|.|TRBJ1-4|TRBD1
TGTGCCAGCAGCTTGACGGGACAGGAAGGGGAAAAACTGTTTTTT
CASSLTGQEGEKLFF
>TRBV6-1|.|TRBJ2-1|TRBD2
TGTGCCAGCAGTGGAAGACTAGCGGGGGTCGTGGGCGAGCAGTTCTTC
CASSGRLAGVVGEQFF
>TRBV9|few|TRBJ1-5|.
TGTGCCAGCAGCGTTTCTTCAGGGGATCAGCCCCAGCATTTT
CASSVSSGDQPQHF
>TRBV5-1|.|TRBJ1-5|.
TGCGCCAGCAGCTTGGAGGGCCCGAATCAGCCCCAGCATTTT
CASSLEGPNQPQHF
>TRBV29-1|.|TRBJ2-3|.
TGCAGCGTTGATGGACTTTCCGGTGGCAGGGATGGGACAGATACGCAGTATTTT
CSVDGLSGGRDGTDTQYF
>TRBV29-1|.|TRBJ2-1|TRBD2
TGCAGCGTACCTGGGGGGGGCAATGAGCAGTTCTTC
CSVPGGGNEQFF
>TRBV2|.|TRBJ1-2|.
TGTGCCACCATAAGAAGCTTGAATTCCTATGGCTACACCTTC
CATIRSLNSYGYTF
>TRBV2|few|TRBJ1-2|.
TGTGCCAGCGGGGTGGGTAACTATGGCTACACCTTC
CASGVGNYGYTF
>TRBV27|.|TRBJ1-5|.
TGTGCCAGCAGGCCAGGGTCGGGTAGCAATCAGCCCCAGCATTTT
CASRPGSGSNQPQHF
>TRBV18|few|TRBJ1-5|.
TGTGCCAGCTCACGAGACTCAGGGGATAGCAATCAGCCCCAGCATTTT
CASSRDSGDSNQPQHF
>TRBV5-1|.|TRBJ1-2|.
TGCGCCAGCAGCTTGGAAGGGGGAAGTGGCTACACCTTC
CASSLEGGSGYTF
>TRBV9|.|TRBJ2-1|.
TGTGCCAGCAGCTCACCCCGGGGTTCCCACTACAATGAGCAGTTCTTC
CASSSPRGSHYNEQFF
>TRBV19|.|TRBJ2-2|.
TGTGCCAGTGGTCTTTACAGGAATACCGGGGAGCTGTTTTTT
CASGLYRNTGELFF
>TRBV7-9|few|TRBJ2-1|TRBD2
TGTGCCAGCAGCATCCTAGCGGGGGGGTACAATGAGCAGTTCTTC
CASSILAGGYNEQFF
>TRBV19|.|TRBJ1-5|TRBD1
TGTGCCAGTAGTAGACAGGGGAATCAGCCCCAGCATTTT
CASSRQGNQPQHF
>TRBV5-4|.|TRBJ1-2|TRBD1
TGTGCCAGCAGCTTGAACCCGGGACAGGGGGTGTCGCGGGGCTACACCTTC
CASSLNPGQGVSRGYTF
>TRBV4-1|.|TRBJ1-5|.
TGCGCCAGCAGCCAAACGCAGGGTGGTCAGCCCCAGCATTTT
CASSQTQGGQPQHF